This T cell receptor beta chain was found in a study of T-cell memory formation after mild COVID-19. Broader study findings: Contracting CD4+ clones lay largely in CM and EM, with CD8+ ones residing in EMRA. Second-wave clones that peaked on day 37 lacked confirmed SARS-CoV-2 specificity. CD4+ bias marked clones expanding day 15 to 37, unlike balanced contracting clones.

5'RACE primed from the constant segment yielded TCR alpha and TCR beta cDNA libraries bearing sample barcodes and UMIs. TCRdb analysed the 5' RACE reads with MiXCR anew, one entry per CDR3 protein. The repertoire has some 210,000 distinct CDR3 sequences, 18% of them found once; the top ten carry 2.4%. Germline-derived CDR1 and CDR2 are DFQATT and SNEGSKA (reference sequence). The CDR3 extends over 13 amino acids. J was trimmed by 3 bases and V by 5 bases; bases with no gene match: 4. This clonotype showed up just a few times. The antigen remains unidentified. The sample comprised PBMCs or a T cell subset sorted from them (not recorded which). This chain joins TRBV20-1 and TRBJ1-5; 7 bases fit TRBD1. The TCR sequence derives from an adult woman who had mild COVID-19 (a few samples of this study predate the infection). Cell type and time point are not known. Written as DNA, the CDR3 is TGCAGTGCTGGGCAGGGGGACAATCAGCCCCAGCATTTT. Amino acid sequence: CSAGQGDNQPQHF.